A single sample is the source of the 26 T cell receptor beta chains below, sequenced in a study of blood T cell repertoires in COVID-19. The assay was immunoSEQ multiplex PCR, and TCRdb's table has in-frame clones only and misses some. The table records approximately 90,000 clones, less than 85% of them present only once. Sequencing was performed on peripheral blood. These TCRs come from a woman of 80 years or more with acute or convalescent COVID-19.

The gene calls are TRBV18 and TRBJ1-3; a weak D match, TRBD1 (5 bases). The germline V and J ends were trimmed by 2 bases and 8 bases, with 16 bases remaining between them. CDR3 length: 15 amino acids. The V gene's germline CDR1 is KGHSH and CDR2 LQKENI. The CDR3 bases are TGTGCCAGCTCACCAGGAAGCGGGGCCCGTGACACCATATATTTT. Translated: CASSPGSGARDTIYF. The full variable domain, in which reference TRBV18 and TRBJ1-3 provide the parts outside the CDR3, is NAGVMQNPRHLVRRRGQEARLRCSPMKGHSHVYWYRQLPEEGLKFMVYLQKENIIDESGMPKERFSAEFPKEGPSILRIQQVVRGDSAAYFCASSPGSGARDTIYFGEGSWLTVV.

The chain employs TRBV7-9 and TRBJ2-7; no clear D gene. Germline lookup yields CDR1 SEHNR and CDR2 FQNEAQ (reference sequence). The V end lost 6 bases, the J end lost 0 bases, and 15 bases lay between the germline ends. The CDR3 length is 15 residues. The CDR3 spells CASSNIPESSYEQYF. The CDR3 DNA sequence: TGTGCCAGCAGTAATATACCGGAGAGCTCCTACGAGCAGTACTTC. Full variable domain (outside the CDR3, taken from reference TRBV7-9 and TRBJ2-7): DTGVSQNPRHKITKRGQNVTFRCDPISEHNRLYWYRQTLGQGPEFLTYFQNEAQLEKSRLLSDRFSAERPKGSFSTLEIQRTEQGDSAMYLCASSNIPESSYEQYFGPGTRLTVT.

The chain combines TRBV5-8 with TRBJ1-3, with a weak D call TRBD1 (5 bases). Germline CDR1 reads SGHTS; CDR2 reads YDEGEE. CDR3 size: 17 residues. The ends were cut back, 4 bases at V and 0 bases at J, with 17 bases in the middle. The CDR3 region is CASSLGDSAFSGNTIYF. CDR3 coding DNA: TGTGCCAGCAGCCTGGGTGACAGCGCCTTCTCTGGAAACACCATATATTTT.

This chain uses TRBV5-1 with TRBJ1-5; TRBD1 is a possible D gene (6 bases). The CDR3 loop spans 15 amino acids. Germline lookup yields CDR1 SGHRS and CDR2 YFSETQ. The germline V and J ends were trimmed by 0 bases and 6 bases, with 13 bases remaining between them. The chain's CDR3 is CASSLEGGAFQPQHF. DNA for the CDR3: TGCGCCAGCAGCTTGGAGGGGGGGGCTTTTCAGCCCCAGCATTTT.

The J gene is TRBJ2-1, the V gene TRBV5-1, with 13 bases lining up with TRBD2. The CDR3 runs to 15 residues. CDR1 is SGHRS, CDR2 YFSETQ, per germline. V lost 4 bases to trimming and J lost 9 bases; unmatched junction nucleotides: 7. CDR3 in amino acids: CASSKTSGRVSEQFF. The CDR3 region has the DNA TGCGCCAGCAGCAAAACTAGCGGGAGGGTTTCTGAGCAGTTCTTC.

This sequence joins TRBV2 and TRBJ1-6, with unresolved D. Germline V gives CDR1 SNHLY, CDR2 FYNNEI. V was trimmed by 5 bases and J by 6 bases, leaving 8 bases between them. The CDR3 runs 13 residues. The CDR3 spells CASSTRGNSPLHF. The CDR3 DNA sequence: TGTGCCAGCAGTACTCGCGGTAATTCACCCCTCCACTTT.

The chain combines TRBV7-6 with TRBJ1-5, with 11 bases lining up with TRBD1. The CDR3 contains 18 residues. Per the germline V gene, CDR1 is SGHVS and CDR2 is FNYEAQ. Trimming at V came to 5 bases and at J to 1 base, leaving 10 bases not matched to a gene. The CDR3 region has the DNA TGTGCCAGCAGCCCCGTCGGGACAGGGGGTGTGAGCAATCAGCCCCAGCATTTT. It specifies CASSPVGTGGVSNQPQHF.

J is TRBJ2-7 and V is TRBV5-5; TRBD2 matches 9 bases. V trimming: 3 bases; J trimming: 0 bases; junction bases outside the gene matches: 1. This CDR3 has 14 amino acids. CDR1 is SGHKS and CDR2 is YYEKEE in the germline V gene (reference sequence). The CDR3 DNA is TGTGCCAGCAGCTCAGCGGGAGGCTCCTACGAGCAGTACTTC. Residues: CASSSAGGSYEQYF.

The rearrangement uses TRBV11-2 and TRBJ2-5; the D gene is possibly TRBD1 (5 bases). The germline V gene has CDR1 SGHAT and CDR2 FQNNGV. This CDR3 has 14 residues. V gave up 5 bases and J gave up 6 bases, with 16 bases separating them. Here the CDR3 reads CASSPTGSRKTQYF. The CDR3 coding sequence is TGTGCCAGCAGCCCAACAGGTAGCCGGAAGACCCAGTACTTC.

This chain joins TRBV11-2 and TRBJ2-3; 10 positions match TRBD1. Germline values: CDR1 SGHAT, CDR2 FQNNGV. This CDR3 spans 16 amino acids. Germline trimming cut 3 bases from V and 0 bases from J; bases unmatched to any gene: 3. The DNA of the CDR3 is TGTGCCAGCAGCTTGACAGGGGGCACTAGCACAGATACGCAGTATTTT. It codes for CASSLTGGTSTDTQYF.

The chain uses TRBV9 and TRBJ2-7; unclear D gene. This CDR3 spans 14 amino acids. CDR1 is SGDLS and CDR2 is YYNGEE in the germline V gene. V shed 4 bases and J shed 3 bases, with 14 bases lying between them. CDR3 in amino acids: CASSPHFAGYEQYF. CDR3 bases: TGTGCCAGCAGCCCCCACTTTGCAGGCTACGAGCAGTACTTC.

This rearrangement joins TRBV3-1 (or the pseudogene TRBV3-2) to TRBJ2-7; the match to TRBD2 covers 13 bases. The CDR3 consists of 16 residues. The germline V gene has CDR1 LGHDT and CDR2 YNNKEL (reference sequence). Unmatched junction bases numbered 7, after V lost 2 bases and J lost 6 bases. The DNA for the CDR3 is TGTGCCAGCAGCCAACATGGGACTAGCGGGATCGCCGAGCAGTACTTC. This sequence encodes CASSQHGTSGIAEQYF.

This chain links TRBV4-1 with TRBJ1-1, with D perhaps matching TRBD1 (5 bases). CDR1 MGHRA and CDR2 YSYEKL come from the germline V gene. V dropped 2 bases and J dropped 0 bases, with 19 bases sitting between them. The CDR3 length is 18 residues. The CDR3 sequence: CASSQIWGGRSVNTEAFF. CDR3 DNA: TGCGCCAGCAGCCAAATCTGGGGGGGACGCTCGGTGAACACTGAAGCTTTCTTT.

The chain's CDR3 is CATSTGYDSPLHF. CDR3 DNA sequence: TGTGCCACCAGCACAGGGTACGATTCACCCCTCCACTTT. The V gene is TRBV15, the J gene TRBJ1-6, with D possibly TRBD1 on 5 matching bases. This CDR3 has 13 amino acids. Trimming cost V 4 bases and J 8 bases, with 9 bases left between them. Germline loops: CDR1 LNHNV, CDR2 YYDKDF (reference sequence).

The CDR3 reads CATSGRTGHYNEQFF. The CDR3 coding sequence is TGTGCCACCAGTGGGAGGACAGGCCACTACAATGAGCAGTTCTTC. The chain combines TRBV24-1 with TRBJ2-1, with TRBD1 matching 7 bases. The CDR3 contains 15 residues. V lost 5 bases and J lost 3; bases outside the gene matches: 6. In germline, CDR1 is KGHDR, CDR2 SFDVKD.

The CDR3 spells CASSPTAGGQETQYF. DNA of the CDR3: TGTGCCAGCTCACCAACCGCGGGGGGGCAGGAGACCCAGTACTTC. V gene TRBV18 combines with J gene TRBJ2-5; 9 nucleotides align to TRBD2. The germline CDR1 and CDR2 sequences are KGHSH and LQKENI. The CDR3 totals 15 residues. The ends lost 2 bases at V and 5 bases at J; junction bases unmatched: 6.

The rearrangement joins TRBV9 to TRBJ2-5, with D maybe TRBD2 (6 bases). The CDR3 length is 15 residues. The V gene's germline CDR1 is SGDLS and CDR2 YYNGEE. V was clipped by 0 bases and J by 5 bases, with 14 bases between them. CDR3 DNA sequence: TGTGCCAGCAGCGTAGAGGCTAGCGAGGGGGAGACCCAGTACTTC. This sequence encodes CASSVEASEGETQYF.

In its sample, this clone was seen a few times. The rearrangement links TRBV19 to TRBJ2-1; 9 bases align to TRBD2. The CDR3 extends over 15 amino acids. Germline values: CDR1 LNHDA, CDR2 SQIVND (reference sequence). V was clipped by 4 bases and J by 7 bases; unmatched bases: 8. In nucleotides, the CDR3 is TGTGCCAGTAGTAGGGGCCGCGGGGGGGCTAATGAGCAGTTCTTC. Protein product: CASSRGRGGANEQFF.

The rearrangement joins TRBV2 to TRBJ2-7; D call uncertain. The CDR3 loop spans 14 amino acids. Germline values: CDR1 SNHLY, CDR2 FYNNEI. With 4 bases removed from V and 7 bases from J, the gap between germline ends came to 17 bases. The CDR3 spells CASSATGPLREQYF. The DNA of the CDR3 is TGTGCCAGCAGTGCAACCGGTCCTCTGAGGGAGCAGTACTTC.

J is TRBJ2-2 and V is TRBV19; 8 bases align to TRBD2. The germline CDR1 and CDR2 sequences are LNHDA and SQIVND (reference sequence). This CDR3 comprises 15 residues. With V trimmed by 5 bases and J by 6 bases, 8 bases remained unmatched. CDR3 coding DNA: TGTGCCAGTAGTCGGGGGGGGACTCGGGCCGGGGAGCTGTTTTTT. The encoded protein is CASSRGGTRAGELFF. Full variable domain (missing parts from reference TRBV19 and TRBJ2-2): DGGITQSPKYLFRKEGQNVTLSCEQNLNHDAMYWYRQDPGQGLRLIYYSQIVNDFQKGDIAEGYSVSREKKESFPLTVTSAQKNPTAFYLCASSRGGTRAGELFFGEGSRLTVL.

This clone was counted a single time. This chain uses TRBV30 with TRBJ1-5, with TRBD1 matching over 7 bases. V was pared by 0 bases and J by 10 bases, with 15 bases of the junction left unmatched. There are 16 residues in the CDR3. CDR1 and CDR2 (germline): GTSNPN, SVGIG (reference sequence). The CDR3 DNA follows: TGTGCCTGGAGTGTACTCGGCAGGACAGGAAAACTACCCCAGCATTTT. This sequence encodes CAWSVLGRTGKLPQHF.

CDR3 sequence reads: CASSLGLVKETQYF. The DNA of the CDR3 is TGCGCCAGCAGCTTGGGACTAGTCAAAGAGACCCAGTACTTC. This rearrangement joins TRBV5-1 to TRBJ2-5; tentatively, D is TRBD2 (6 bases). Per germline, CDR1 SGHRS and CDR2 YFSETQ. Trimming removed 0 bases from V and 3 bases from J, with 9 bases in between. The CDR3 is 14 residues long.

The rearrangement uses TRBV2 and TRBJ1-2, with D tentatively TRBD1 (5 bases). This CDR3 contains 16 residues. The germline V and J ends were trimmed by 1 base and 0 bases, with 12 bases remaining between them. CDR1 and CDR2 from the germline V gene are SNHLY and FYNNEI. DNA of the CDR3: TGTGCCAGCAGTGAAGGCTGGGGGGGAACTAACTATGGCTACACCTTC. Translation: CASSEGWGGTNYGYTF.

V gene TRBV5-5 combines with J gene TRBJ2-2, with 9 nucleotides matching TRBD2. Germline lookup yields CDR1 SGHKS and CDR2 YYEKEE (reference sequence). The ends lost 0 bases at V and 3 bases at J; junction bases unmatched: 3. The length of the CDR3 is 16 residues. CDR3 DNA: TGTGCCAGCAGCTTGGGTGCGGGGGGGTACACCGGGGAGCTGTTTTTT. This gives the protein CASSLGAGGYTGELFF.

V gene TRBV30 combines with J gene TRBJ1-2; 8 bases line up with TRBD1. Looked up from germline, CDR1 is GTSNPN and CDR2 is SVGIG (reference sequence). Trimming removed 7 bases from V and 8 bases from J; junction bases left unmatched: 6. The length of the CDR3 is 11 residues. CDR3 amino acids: CASTTGVGYTF. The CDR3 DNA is TGTGCCTCCACGACAGGGGTCGGCTACACCTTC. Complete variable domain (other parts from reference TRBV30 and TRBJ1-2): SQTIHQWPATLVQPVGSPLSLECTVEGTSNPNLYWYRQAAGRGLQLLFYSVGIGQISSEVPQNLSASRPQDRQFILSSKKLLLSDSGFYLCASTTGVGYTFGSGTRLTVV.

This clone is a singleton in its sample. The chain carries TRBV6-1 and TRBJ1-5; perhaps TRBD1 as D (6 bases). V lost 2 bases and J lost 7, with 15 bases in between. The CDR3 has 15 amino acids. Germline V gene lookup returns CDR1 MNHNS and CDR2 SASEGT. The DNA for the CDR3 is TGTGCCAGCAGTGAAAGGGGGTCGTCAGGACAGCCCCAGCATTTT. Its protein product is CASSERGSSGQPQHF.